This T cell receptor (beta chain) derives from a study of CD8+CD57+ T cells in acquired aplastic anemia (dated by TCRdb to the late 2010s). Regarding the study in general: On average, sorted CD4+ and CD8+ cells yielded around 3.1 ug of extracted DNA, with a range of roughly 0.17 to 30 ug. For healthy donor samples, the average read count was about 9.9 million for CD4+ cells and approximately 12 million for CD8+ cells.

TCR beta VDJ combination and CDR3 sequence profiling used genomic DNA as the template. TCR repertoire sequencing was run on an Illumina HiSeq 2000. In the source study's methods: TRBV/TRBJ rearrangement plots, CDR3 size and DJ length profiles, and Simpson's diversity index were used to assess repertoires. The most abundant DNA sequence in the deep sequencing data was taken as the immunodominant clone. CDR3 amino acid sequences were screened for sharing across subjects and compared with published repertoires and the VDJdb database. The raw public reads went through TCRdb reprocessing: fastp at Q25, MiXCR clone calling, in-frame beta chains kept. Each CDR3 protein appears once, grouped with its most common genes and DNA. The V and J calls, along with clone size, are taken from TCRdb and not from the paper's own processing. Here the sample has about 190,000 distinct CDR3 sequences; 50% to 55% occur a single time. 15% to 20% of the sample comes from the top ten.

The research as a whole found: Between patients and healthy controls, no significant difference in CD8+ Simpson's diversity was found (P=0.060). Although under 35 CD8+ CDR3 sequences were shared by patients and controls, these sequences appeared highly expressed in patients and within the immunodominant clones of patients.

Measured from the cysteine to the phenylalanine, the CDR3 is 14 residues long. The kept DNA is CDR3 alone, 42 bases in frame from the first base. In the germline V gene, CDR1 corresponds to SQVTM and CDR2 to ANQGSEA. Trimming takes 3 bases off V and 4 bases off J; junction bases not matched to a gene: 6. With respect to this clonotype: Its antigen has not been determined. No much larger clonotype is one base removed from it; base qualities were not supplied.

In this study, sorted CD4+ and CD8+ T cells from the blood of healthy subjects and of severe aplastic anemia patients had their TCR repertoires deep-sequenced. Ficoll-Paque density gradient centrifugation was used to isolate peripheral blood mononuclear cells. Before DNA extraction, CD4+ and CD8+ T cells were sorted with FACS or magnetic beads. This sequence uses TRBV29-1 and TRBJ1-1; TRBD1 fits 9 bases in the junction. This TCR came from a human donor in good health, serving as a control. Sample: sorted CD4+, CD8+, or CD8+CD57+ T cells (not recorded which) from PBMCs. The DNA is as follows: TGCAGCGTTGAGGTACAGGGGGCGCCCACTGAAGCTTTCTTT. It codes for CSVEVQGAPTEAFF.